A selection of T cell receptor beta chains follows, all from one sample in a study of T cell changes during pregnancy in multiple sclerosis. Data came from immunoSEQ multiplex PCR; TCRdb stores just in-frame clones and leaves some out. The sample yields more than 80,000 clones, 85% to 95% seen once. The specimen comprised peripheral blood, sampled after pregnancy. These receptors all stem from a female donor with multiple sclerosis, enrolled in a pregnancy study. CDR3s include the opening cysteine and the closing phenylalanine or tryptophan.

j_gene,v_gene,CDR3aa
TRBJ2-7,TRBV5-6,CASSLAGGGGEQYF
TRBJ1-4,TRBV19,CASSRDRAGEKLFF
TRBJ1-1,TRBV27,CASKTGGRGAFF
TRBJ1-2,TRBV2,CASSLDSYGYTF
TRBJ2-5,TRBV5-4,CASSLTGMETQYF
TRBJ2-7,TRBV7-8,CASSNQGGEQYF
TRBJ2-7,TRBV10-2,CASKTQGATYEQYF
TRBJ1-5,TRBV19,CASSIGLRGNQPQHF
TRBJ2-1,TRBV6-1,CAGSGAGGPGGNEQFF
TRBJ1-3,TRBV18,CASSPPIGSSSGNTIYF
TRBJ2-6,TRBV6-5,CASRIQSSGANVLTF
TRBJ1-4,TRBV9,CASSSGDTISEKLFF
TRBJ2-2,TRBV27,CASSRDFTGELFF
TRBJ1-2,TRBV6-5,CASSYAVTAPGGYTF
TRBJ1-5,TRBV19,CASRGQSNSNQPQHF
TRBJ1-2,TRBV30,CAWSPDGIYGYTF
TRBJ2-1,TRBV27,CASSSGGAGEQFF
TRBJ2-1,TRBV7-6,CASSLGLAGTPSYNEQFF
TRBJ1-2,TRBV6-5,CATSLGGPQNYGYTF
TRBJ1-5,TRBV6-5,CASSRTGGNQPQHF
TRBJ1-2,TRBV27,CASSGQTAPYGYTF
TRBJ2-7,TRBV5-4,CASSHTGTASYEQYF
TRBJ1-1,TRBV9,CASSVVQNTEAFF
TRBJ2-7,TRBV28,CASTGLAGLTYEQYF
TRBJ1-1,TRBV5-4,CASSRRENTEAFF
TRBJ2-3,TRBV28,CASSFYTDTQYF
TRBJ2-7,TRBV7-6,CASSRGTGSSYEQYF
TRBJ2-7,TRBV2,CASIETSGRGEQYF
TRBJ1-1,TRBV19,CASSNNKNTEAFF
TRBJ2-2,TRBV28,CASSSSIGPRKLTGGELFF
TRBJ2-7,TRBV28,CASSFLRAESYEQYF
TRBJ2-3,TRBV9,CASSVEKSTDTQYF
TRBJ2-3,TRBV28,CASTDSGRSTDTQYF
TRBJ1-3,TRBV9,CASSRERSGNTIYF
TRBJ1-6,TRBV30,CAWSVNPRNSPLHF
TRBJ1-5,TRBV28,CASKGDRARQPQHF
TRBJ1-1,TRBV7-8,CASSLPQQTVGTEAFF
TRBJ2-7,TRBV19,CASSIRDRRYEQYF
TRBJ1-4,TRBV5-1,CASSLVTTGRNEKLFF
TRBJ2-4,TRBV4-1,CASSQDRTSGSGIQYF
TRBJ1-1,TRBV23-1,CASSQHRGLNTEAFF